This TCR beta chain was sequenced in a study of lymphopenia after photon versus proton radiotherapy. Findings and caveats of the study: After lymphocyte nadir, photon-treated repertoires showed oligoclonal expansion, especially CD8+ Temra.

About this clone itself: Its antigen remains unknown.

This CDR3 comprises 16 residues. Trimming removed 2 bases at V and 3 bases at J, with 16 bases between. Germline values: CDR1 LNHNV, CDR2 YYDKDF (reference sequence). Sequencing was performed with immunoSEQ multiplex PCR; in TCRdb, only in-frame clones are kept and a portion is missing. This sample has more than 20,000 clones, with around 85% found just once. The V gene is TRBV15, the J gene TRBJ1-2; D perhaps matches TRBD1 (6 bases). The input for sequencing was peripheral blood, taken from a patient treated with photon-based radiotherapy. This receptor was obtained from a man in his fifties or sixties with pancreatic cancer. CDR3 DNA sequence: TGTGCCACCAGCAGACCGACAGGAGGGGGACACTATGGCTACACCTTC. It encodes CATSRPTGGGHYGYTF.